What follows is one TCR beta chain and its context. Those who participated ranged in age from 18 to 89 years and resided in 20 to 25 US areas. The sample belongs to a study of blood T cell repertoires in COVID-19. The CDR3 has 13 amino acids. V lost 9 bases, J lost 1 base, and 11 bases lay in between. Per germline, CDR1 LNHNV and CDR2 YYDKDF (reference sequence). Profiling relied on immunoSEQ multiplex PCR, and the TCRdb table lists in-frame clones only, not all of them. The table records hundreds of thousands of clones, around 87% of them present only once. The source material was PBMCs or T cells enriched from blood (not recorded which). This sequence joins TRBV15 and TRBJ2-3; D gene uncertain. The TCR originated in a woman aged 50 to 65 who had recovered from COVID-19. In DNA form, the CDR3 reads TGTGCCACTCAATACGCGGGCACAGATACGCAGTATTTT. It codes for CATQYAGTDTQYF.